The rows below give T cell receptor beta chains drawn from one sample of a study of blood T cell repertoires in COVID-19. Method: immunoSEQ multiplex PCR; TCRdb's copy keeps in-frame clones and lacks some. This sample yields around 100,000 clones, of which roughly 81% are seen a single time; 2.1% belongs to the top ten. Sequenced material: peripheral blood. The receptors shown here come from a human donor in a cohort sampled during active COVID-19. CDR3s include the opening cysteine and the closing phenylalanine or tryptophan. The D gene is left open where the match is weak. A clone size is listed for some rows: how often the clone was seen (once, few, many), or a class if it is expanded.

NA	NA	TRBV28	TRBJ1-1	TGTGCCAGCAGTCTATACTTAGAAGCCGCTGAAGCTTTCTTT	CASSLYLEAAEAFF
NA	NA	TRBV7-8	TRBJ2-7	TGTGCCAGCAGCCTCTTGTCGGGATTAAACTACGAGCAGTACTTC	CASSLLSGLNYEQYF
NA	NA	TRBV5-5	TRBJ2-2	TGTGCCAGCAGCTTGGGGACAGTCTTGACCGGGGAGCTGTTTTTT	CASSLGTVLTGELFF
NA	NA	TRBV2	TRBJ2-1	TGTGCCAGCAGGGGACTGTCCCCCGTCAATGAGCAGTTCTTC	CASRGLSPVNEQFF
TRBD2	NA	TRBV18	TRBJ2-1	TGTGCCAGCTCACCCCTAGCGGGAGGGTACAATGAGCAGTTCTTC	CASSPLAGGYNEQFF
NA	NA	TRBV3-1/TRBV3-2	TRBJ1-2	TGTGCCAGCAGCCGATCAGGGTCTGGCTACACCTTC	CASSRSGSGYTF
NA	once	TRBV2	TRBJ1-2	TGTGCCAGCAGTGAAGGGGGCGGCTTATATGGCTACACCTTC	CASSEGGGLYGYTF
TRBD2	few	TRBV5-1	TRBJ2-1	TGCGCCAGCAGCTTGGGACTAGCGGGGAACAATGAGCAGTTCTTC	CASSLGLAGNNEQFF
NA	NA	TRBV27	TRBJ2-5	TGTGCCAGCAGTCCGGGACTGCCCACCAAGGAGACCCAGTACTTC	CASSPGLPTKETQYF
NA	NA	TRBV11-2	TRBJ2-7	TGTGCCAGCAGCTTATCCCGAGGGACATTCGGGGAGCAGTACTTC	CASSLSRGTFGEQYF
NA	NA	TRBV7-8	TRBJ2-1	TGTGCCAGCAGACGGCAGAGCATCGGGTACAATGAGCAGTTCTTC	CASRRQSIGYNEQFF
NA	NA	TRBV5-1	TRBJ2-3	TGCGCCAGCAACACGGGGGACAGCAGCACAGATACGCAGTATTTT	CASNTGDSSTDTQYF
TRBD1	few	TRBV7-2	TRBJ1-1	TGTGCCAGCAGCCCGGACAGGATGAACACTGAAGCTTTCTTT	CASSPDRMNTEAFF
NA	many	TRBV19	TRBJ1-2	TGTGCCAGTAACTATCAGGGGTTTGACTATGGCTACACCTTC	CASNYQGFDYGYTF
NA	NA	TRBV3-1/TRBV3-2	TRBJ1-6	TGTGCCAGCAGCCAAGAAACAGATTATAATTCACCCCTCCACTTT	CASSQETDYNSPLHF
TRBD1	NA	TRBV2	TRBJ2-1	TGTGCCGGCGCTTGGGACAGGTCCGCAGATGAGCAGTTCTTC	CAGAWDRSADEQFF
TRBD1	NA	TRBV28	TRBJ1-5	TGTGCCAGCAGAAACCGACAGGGGCTAAATCAGCCCCAGCATTTT	CASRNRQGLNQPQHF
TRBD1	NA	TRBV9	TRBJ1-1	TGTGCCAGCAGCGCGAGGGGACAGATAAACACTGAAGCTTTCTTT	CASSARGQINTEAFF
NA	NA	TRBV19	TRBJ2-3	TGTGCCAGTAGTATTCGGGGTCGGAGCACAGATACGCAGTATTTT	CASSIRGRSTDTQYF
TRBD2	NA	TRBV9	TRBJ2-3	TGTGCCAGCAGCGTAGTAGCGGGAGTAATGGAAAATACGCAGTATTTT	CASSVVAGVMENTQYF
TRBD2	NA	TRBV4-1	TRBJ2-3	TGCGCCAGCAGCCAAGGGTCGTTAGCGGGGGGCATAGGAGATACGCAGTATTTT	CASSQGSLAGGIGDTQYF
TRBD1	NA	TRBV5-1	TRBJ2-7	TGCGCCAGCAGCTTGTCCCCGGACAGGGGGAGCTACGAGCAGTACTTC	CASSLSPDRGSYEQYF
NA	NA	TRBV19	TRBJ2-1	TGTGCCAGTTTAACTAGCTACACCTACAATGAGCAGTTCTTC	CASLTSYTYNEQFF
TRBD1	NA	TRBV5-1	TRBJ2-1	TGCGCCAGCGGGACAGGGTCCGTTGACAATGAGCAGTTCTTC	CASGTGSVDNEQFF
TRBD2	NA	TRBV5-1	TRBJ2-7	TGCGCCAGCAGCCCTGGGACTAGCGGACGTCCCTACGAGCAGTACTTC	CASSPGTSGRPYEQYF
NA	NA	TRBV24-1	TRBJ1-2	TGTGCCACCAGTGATGGCACCCCCACGAGGGGCTACACCTTC	CATSDGTPTRGYTF
NA	NA	TRBV24-1	TRBJ2-6	TGTGCCACCAGTGCCGGAGGTGGGAACTCTGGGGCCAACGTCCTGACTTTC	CATSAGGGNSGANVLTF
NA	NA	TRBV28	TRBJ1-2	TGTGCCAGCAGTGCGCCGGAGACAGCAATCTATGGCTACACCTTC	CASSAPETAIYGYTF
TRBD2	NA	TRBV2	TRBJ2-3	TGTGCCAGCGGGACTAGCGGGAGAAGGGGCACAGATACGCAGTATTTT	CASGTSGRRGTDTQYF
NA	few	TRBV5-1	TRBJ2-3	TGCGCCAGCAGCTTCGGCACAGATACGCAGTATTTT	CASSFGTDTQYF
TRBD1	NA	TRBV15	TRBJ2-5	TGTGCCACCAGCAGTCCCTGGGGGGGGACAGGGGTGGTAGAGACCCAGTACTTC	CATSSPWGGTGVVETQYF
TRBD2	NA	TRBV27	TRBJ2-3	TGTGCCAGCAGTTCGCTAGTGCGGGGGGGCCCCGATACGCAGTATTTT	CASSSLVRGGPDTQYF
TRBD2	NA	TRBV10-3	TRBJ2-5	TGTGCCATCAGCCCAGCGGGAGGGCAAGAGACCCAGTACTTC	CAISPAGGQETQYF